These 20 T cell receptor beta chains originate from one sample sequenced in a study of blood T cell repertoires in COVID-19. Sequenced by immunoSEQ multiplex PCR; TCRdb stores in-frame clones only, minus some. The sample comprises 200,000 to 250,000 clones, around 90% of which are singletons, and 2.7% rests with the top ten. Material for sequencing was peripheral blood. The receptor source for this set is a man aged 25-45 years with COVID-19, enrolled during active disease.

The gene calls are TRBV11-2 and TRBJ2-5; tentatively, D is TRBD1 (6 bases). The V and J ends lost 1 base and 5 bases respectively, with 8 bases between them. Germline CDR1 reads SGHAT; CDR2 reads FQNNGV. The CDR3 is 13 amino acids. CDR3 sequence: CASSLGTVETQYF. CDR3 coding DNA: TGTGCCAGCAGCTTAGGGACAGTGGAGACCCAGTACTTC.

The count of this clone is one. This CDR3 reads CAWSVGRGLSTDTQYF. The DNA for the CDR3 is TGTGCCTGGAGTGTGGGGCGGGGTCTTTCCACAGATACGCAGTATTTT. The V call is TRBV30, the J call TRBJ2-3; D perhaps matches TRBD2 (6 bases). Germline V gene sequence: CDR1 GTSNPN, CDR2 SVGIG (reference sequence). The CDR3 contains 16 residues. The V end was cut by 0 bases, the J end by 2 bases, with 15 bases between. The full variable domain, in which reference TRBV30 and TRBJ2-3 provide the parts outside the CDR3, is SQTIHQWPATLVQPVGSPLSLECTVEGTSNPNLYWYRQAAGRGLQLLFYSVGIGQISSEVPQNLSASRPQDRQFILSSKKLLLSDSGFYLCAWSVGRGLSTDTQYFGPGTRLTVL.

The DNA of the CDR3 is TGTGCCAGCAGCTTAGGAAGCGGGAGTGTATACAATGAGCAGTTCTTC. As protein: CASSLGSGSVYNEQFF. The chain employs TRBV7-3 and TRBJ2-1; 8 nucleotides agree with TRBD2. This CDR3 has 16 residues. With 2 bases clipped from V and 4 bases from J, the junction kept 7 bases outside the gene matches. Germline values: CDR1 SGHTA, CDR2 FQGTGA.

CDR3 bases: TGTGCCAGCAGCCACAGGGGGTACGAGCAGTACTTC. This codes for CASSHRGYEQYF. The chain employs TRBV21-1 and TRBJ2-7; the table's D call TRBD1 went unverified against the DNA. TRBV21-1 is a documented pseudogene. CDR3 length equals 12 residues.

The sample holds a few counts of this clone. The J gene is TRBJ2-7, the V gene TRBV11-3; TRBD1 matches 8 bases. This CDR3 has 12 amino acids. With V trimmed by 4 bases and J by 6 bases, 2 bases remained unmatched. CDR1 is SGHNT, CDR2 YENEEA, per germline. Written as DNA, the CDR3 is TGTGCCAGCAGCTATGGACAGGGCGAGCAGTACTTC. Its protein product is CASSYGQGEQYF.

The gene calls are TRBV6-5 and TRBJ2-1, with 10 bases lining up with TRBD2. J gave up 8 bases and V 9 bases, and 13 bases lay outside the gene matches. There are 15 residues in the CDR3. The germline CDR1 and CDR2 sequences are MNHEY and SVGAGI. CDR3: CASSLSGRAGDEQFF. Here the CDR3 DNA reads TGTGCCAGTAGCCTAAGCGGGAGGGCCGGGGATGAGCAGTTCTTC.

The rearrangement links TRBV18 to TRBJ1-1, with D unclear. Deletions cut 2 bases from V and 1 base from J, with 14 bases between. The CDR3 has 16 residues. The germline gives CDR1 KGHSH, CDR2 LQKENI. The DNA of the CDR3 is TGTGCCAGCTCACCAGATATGTCACGGGGGAACACTGAAGCTTTCTTT. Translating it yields CASSPDMSRGNTEAFF.

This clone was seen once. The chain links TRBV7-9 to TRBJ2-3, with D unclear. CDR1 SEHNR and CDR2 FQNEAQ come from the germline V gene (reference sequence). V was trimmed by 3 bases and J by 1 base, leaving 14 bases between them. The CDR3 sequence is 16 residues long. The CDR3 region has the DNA TGTGCCAGCAGCTTTGCGCTGCCGGGTGGCACAGATACGCAGTATTTT. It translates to CASSFALPGGTDTQYF.

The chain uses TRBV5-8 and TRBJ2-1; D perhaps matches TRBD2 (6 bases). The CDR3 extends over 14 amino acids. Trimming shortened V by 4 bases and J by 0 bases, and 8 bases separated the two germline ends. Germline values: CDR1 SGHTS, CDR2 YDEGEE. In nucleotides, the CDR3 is TGTGCCAGCAGCCTAGCGCGCTCCTACAATGAGCAGTTCTTC. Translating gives CASSLARSYNEQFF.

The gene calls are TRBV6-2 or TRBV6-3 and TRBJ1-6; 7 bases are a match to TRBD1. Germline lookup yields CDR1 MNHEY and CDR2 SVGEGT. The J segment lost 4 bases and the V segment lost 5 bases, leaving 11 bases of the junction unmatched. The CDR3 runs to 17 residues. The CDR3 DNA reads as TGTGCCAGCAGTCACCCTGGACAGGCGAAATATAATTCACCCCTCCACTTT. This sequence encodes CASSHPGQAKYNSPLHF.

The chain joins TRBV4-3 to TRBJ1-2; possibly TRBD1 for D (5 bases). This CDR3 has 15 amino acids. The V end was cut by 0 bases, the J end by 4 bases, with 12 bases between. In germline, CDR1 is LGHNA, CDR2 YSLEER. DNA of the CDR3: TGCGCCAGCAGCCAAGATTGGAGACAGTCCTATGGCTACACCTTC. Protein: CASSQDWRQSYGYTF.

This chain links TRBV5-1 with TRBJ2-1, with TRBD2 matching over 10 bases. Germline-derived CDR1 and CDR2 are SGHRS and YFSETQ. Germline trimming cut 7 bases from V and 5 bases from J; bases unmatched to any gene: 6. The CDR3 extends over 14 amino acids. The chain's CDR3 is CASSGTSDHNEQFF. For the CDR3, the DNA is TGCGCCAGCTCCGGGACTAGCGACCACAATGAGCAGTTCTTC.

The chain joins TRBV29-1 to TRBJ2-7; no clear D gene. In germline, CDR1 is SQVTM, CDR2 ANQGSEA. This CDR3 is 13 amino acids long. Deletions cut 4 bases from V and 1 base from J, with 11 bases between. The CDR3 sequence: CSVVASPSYEQYF. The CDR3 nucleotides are TGCAGCGTTGTGGCTTCACCTTCCTACGAGCAGTACTTC.

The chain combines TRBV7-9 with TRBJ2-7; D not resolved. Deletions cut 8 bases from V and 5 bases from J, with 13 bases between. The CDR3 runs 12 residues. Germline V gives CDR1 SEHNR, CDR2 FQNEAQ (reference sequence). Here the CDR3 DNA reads TGTGCCAGCTGTGGAGATCAGAACGAGCAGTACTTC. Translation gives CASCGDQNEQYF.

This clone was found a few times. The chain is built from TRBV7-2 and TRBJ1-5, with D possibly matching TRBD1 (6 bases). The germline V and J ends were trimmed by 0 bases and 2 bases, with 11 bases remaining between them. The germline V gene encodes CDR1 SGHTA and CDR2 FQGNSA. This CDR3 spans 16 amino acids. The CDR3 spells CASSLAAGVGNQPQHF. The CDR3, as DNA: TGTGCCAGCAGCTTAGCGGCAGGGGTTGGCAATCAGCCCCAGCATTTT.

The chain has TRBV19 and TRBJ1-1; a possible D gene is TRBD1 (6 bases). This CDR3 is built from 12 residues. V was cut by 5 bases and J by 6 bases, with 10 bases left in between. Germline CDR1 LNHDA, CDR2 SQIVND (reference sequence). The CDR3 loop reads CASSVPGAEAFF. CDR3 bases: TGTGCCAGTAGTGTACCAGGGGCTGAAGCTTTCTTT.

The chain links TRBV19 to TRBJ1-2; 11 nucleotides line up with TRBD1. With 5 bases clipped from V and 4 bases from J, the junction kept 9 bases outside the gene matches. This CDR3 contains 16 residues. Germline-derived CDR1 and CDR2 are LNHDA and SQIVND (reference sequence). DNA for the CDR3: TGTGCCAGTAGTTCAAGGGGGACAGGGGGAGTCTATGGCTACACCTTC. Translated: CASSSRGTGGVYGYTF.

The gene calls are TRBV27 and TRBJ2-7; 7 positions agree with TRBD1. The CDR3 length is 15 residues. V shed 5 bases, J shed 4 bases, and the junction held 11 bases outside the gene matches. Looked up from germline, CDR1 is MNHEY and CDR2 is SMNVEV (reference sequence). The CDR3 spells CASSPRQGVLYEQYF. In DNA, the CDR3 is TGTGCCAGCAGTCCCCGACAGGGAGTGCTTTACGAGCAGTACTTC.

The CDR3 sequence is CATSAAGIQETQYF. For the CDR3, the DNA is TGTGCCACCAGTGCGGCAGGTATCCAAGAGACCCAGTACTTC. The chain links TRBV24-1 to TRBJ2-5; unclear D gene. Trimming pared 5 bases from V and 1 base from J, leaving 10 bases between. The length of the CDR3 is 14 residues. Germline V gene lookup returns CDR1 KGHDR and CDR2 SFDVKD.

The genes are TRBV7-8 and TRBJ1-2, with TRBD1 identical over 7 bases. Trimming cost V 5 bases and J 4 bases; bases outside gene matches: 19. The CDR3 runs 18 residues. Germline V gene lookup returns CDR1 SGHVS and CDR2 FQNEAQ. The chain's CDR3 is CASSSSRGYRGWGYGYTF. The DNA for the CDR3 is TGTGCCAGCAGCAGTAGTCGGGGATACAGGGGATGGGGCTATGGCTACACCTTC.